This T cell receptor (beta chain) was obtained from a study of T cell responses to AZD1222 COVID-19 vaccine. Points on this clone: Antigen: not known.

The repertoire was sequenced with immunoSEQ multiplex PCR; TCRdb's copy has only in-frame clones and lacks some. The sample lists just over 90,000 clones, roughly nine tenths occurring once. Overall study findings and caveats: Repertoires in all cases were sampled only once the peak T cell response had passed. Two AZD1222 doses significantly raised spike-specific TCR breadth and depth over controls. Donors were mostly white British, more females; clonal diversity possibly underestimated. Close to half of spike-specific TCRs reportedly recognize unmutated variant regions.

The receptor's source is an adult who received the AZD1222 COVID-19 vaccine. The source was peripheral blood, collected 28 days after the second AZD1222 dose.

The CDR3 DNA sequence: TGTGCCTGGAGTGCAACGGGACAGGTAGCCTACGAGCAGTACTTC. It yields the protein CAWSATGQVAYEQYF. This rearrangement joins TRBV30 to TRBJ2-7; 8 nucleotides match TRBD1. Looked up from germline, CDR1 is GTSNPN and CDR2 is SVGIG (reference sequence). J gave up 2 bases and V 1 base, and 7 bases lay outside the gene matches. The CDR3 is made up of 15 amino acids.